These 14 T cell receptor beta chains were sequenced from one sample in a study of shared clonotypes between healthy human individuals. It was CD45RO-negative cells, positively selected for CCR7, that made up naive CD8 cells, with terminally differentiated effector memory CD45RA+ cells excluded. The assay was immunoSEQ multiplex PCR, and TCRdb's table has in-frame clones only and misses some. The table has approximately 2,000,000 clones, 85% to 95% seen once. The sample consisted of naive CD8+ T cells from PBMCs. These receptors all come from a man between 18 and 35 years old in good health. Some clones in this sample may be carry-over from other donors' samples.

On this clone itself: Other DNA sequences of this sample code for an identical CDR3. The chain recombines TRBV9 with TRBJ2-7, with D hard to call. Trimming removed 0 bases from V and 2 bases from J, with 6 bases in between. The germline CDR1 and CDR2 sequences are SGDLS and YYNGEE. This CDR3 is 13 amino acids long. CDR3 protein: CASSVGTTYEQYF. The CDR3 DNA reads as TGTGCCAGCAGCGTAGGGACCACCTACGAGCAGTACTTC.

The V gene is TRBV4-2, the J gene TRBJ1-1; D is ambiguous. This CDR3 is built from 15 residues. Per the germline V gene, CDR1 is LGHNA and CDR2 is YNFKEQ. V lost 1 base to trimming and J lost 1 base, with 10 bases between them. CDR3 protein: CASSQAPLSNTEAFF. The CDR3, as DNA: TGTGCCAGCAGCCAAGCACCTTTATCGAACACTGAAGCTTTCTTT.

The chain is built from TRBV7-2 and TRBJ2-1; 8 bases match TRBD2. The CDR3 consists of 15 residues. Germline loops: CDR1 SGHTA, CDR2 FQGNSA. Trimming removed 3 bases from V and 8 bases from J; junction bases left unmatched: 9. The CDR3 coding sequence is TGTGCCAGCAGCTTGTCCGGGACTAGAAGCGATGAGCAGTTCTTC. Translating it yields CASSLSGTRSDEQFF.

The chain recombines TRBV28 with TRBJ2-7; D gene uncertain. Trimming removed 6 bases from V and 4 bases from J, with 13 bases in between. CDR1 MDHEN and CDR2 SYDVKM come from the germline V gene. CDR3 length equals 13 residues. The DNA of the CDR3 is TGTGCCAGCAGCCCTGGGTGGCAATACGAGCAGTACTTC. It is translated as CASSPGWQYEQYF.

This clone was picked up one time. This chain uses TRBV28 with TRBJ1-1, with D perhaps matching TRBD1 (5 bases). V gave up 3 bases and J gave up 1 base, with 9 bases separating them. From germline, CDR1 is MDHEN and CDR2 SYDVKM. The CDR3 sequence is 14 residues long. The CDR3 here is CASSFGAPNTEAFF. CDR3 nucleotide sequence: TGTGCCAGCAGTTTTGGGGCGCCGAACACTGAAGCTTTCTTT.

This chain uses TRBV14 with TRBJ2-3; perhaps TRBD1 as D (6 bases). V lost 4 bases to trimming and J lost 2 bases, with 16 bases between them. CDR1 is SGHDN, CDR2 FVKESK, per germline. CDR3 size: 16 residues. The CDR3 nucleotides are TGTGCCAGCAGCCTCGCGAACAGGGCCCTCACAGATACGCAGTATTTT. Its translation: CASSLANRALTDTQYF. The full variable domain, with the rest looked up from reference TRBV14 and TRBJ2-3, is EAGVTQFPSHSVIEKGQTVTLRCDPISGHDNLYWYRRVMGKEIKFLLHFVKESKQDESGMPNNRFLAERTGGTYSTLKVQPAELEDSGVYFCASSLANRALTDTQYFGPGTRLTVL.

Here the CDR3 reads CASSSWTSGTDNEQFF. In DNA form, the CDR3 reads TGTGCCAGCAGTTCTTGGACTAGCGGGACGGACAATGAGCAGTTCTTC. V usage is TRBV28 and J usage is TRBJ2-1; TRBD2 agrees at 12 bases. CDR3 length: 16 amino acids. V lost 4 bases, J lost 5 bases, and 6 bases stayed unmatched. The V gene's germline CDR1 is MDHEN and CDR2 SYDVKM. Filled out from reference TRBV28 and TRBJ2-1, the complete variable domain reads DVKVTQSSRYLVKRTGEKVFLECVQDMDHENMFWYRQDPGLGLRLIYFSYDVKMKEKGDIPEGYSVSREKKERFSLILESASTNQTSMYLCASSSWTSGTDNEQFFGPGTRLTVL.

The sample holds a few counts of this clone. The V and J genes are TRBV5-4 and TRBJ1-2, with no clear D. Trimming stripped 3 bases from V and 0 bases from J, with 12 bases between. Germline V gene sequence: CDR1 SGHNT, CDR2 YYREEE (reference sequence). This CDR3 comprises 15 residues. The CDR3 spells CASSYRESSNYGYTF. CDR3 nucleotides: TGTGCCAGCAGCTACCGGGAGTCATCTAACTATGGCTACACCTTC.

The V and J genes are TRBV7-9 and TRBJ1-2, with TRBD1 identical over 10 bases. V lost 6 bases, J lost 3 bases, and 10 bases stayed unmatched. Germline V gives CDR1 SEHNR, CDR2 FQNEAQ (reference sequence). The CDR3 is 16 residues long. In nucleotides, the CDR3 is TGTGCCAGCAGACACGACCCCGGGACAGGGGACTATGGCTACACCTTC. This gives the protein CASRHDPGTGDYGYTF.

The CDR3 sequence is CASSQDFGSTQYF. For the CDR3, the DNA is TGTGCCAGCAGCCAAGATTTCGGATCTACGCAGTATTTT. This chain connects TRBV14 to TRBJ2-3, with unresolved D. The CDR3 runs 13 residues. Between the trimmed V and J ends, which lost 0 bases and 8 bases, there was a span of 9 bases. Germline assignment: CDR1 SGHDN and CDR2 FVKESK.

The CDR3 DNA sequence: TGTGCCAGCATTGGTGTTGGCAGGGGTAGTGAGCAGTTCTTC. Its protein product is CASIGVGRGSEQFF. This chain uses TRBV2 with TRBJ2-1; D is perhaps TRBD1 (6 bases). The V gene's germline CDR1 is SNHLY and CDR2 FYNNEI. This CDR3 is built from 14 residues. V was shortened by 7 bases and J by 9 bases, with 19 bases between the two germline ends.

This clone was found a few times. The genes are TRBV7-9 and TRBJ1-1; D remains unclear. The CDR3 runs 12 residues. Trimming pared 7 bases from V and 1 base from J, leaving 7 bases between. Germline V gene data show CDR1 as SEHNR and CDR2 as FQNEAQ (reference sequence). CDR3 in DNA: TGTGCCAGCATTGCGTGGAACACTGAAGCTTTCTTT. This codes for CASIAWNTEAFF.

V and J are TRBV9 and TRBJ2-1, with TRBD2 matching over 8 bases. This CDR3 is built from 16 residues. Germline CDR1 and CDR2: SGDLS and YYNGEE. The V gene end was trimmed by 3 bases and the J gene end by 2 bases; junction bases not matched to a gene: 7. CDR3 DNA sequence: TGTGCCAGCAGCGCAGAAACTAGCGGAGCCTACAATGAGCAGTTCTTC. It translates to CASSAETSGAYNEQFF. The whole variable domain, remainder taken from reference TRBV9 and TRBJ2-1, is DSGVTQTPKHLITATGQRVTLRCSPRSGDLSVYWYQQSLDQGLQFLIQYYNGEERAKGNILERFSAQQFPDLHSELNLSSLELGDSALYFCASSAETSGAYNEQFFGPGTRLTVL.

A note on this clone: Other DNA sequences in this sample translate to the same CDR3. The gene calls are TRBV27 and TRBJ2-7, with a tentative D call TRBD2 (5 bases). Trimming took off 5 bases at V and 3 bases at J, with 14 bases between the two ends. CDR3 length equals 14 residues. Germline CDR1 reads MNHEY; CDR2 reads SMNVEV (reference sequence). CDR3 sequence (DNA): TGTGCCAGCAGTCCTAGGACGGGATACTACGAGCAGTACTTC. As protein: CASSPRTGYYEQYF.